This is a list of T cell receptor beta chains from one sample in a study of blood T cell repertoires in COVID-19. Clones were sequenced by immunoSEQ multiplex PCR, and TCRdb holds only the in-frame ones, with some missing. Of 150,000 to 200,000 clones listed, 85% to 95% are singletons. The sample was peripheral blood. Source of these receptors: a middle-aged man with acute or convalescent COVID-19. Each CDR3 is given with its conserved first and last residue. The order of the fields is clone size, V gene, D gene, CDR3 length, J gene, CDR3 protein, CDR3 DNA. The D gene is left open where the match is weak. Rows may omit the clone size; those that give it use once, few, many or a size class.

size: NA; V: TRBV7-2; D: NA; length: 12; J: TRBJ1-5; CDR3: CAGGVSGQPQHF; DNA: TGTGCCGGCGGGGTGTCGGGTCAGCCCCAGCATTTT
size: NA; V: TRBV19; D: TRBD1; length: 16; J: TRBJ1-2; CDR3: CASSMAGTGLNYGYTF; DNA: TGTGCCAGTAGTATGGCCGGGACAGGGCTTAACTATGGCTACACCTTC
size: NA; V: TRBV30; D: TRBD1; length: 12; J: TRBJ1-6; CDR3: CAGRGLGSPLHF; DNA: TGTGCCGGGAGGGGGCTAGGATCACCCCTCCACTTT
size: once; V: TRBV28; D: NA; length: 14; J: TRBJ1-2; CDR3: CASSPGHNFYGYTF; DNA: TGTGCCAGCAGTCCCGGACATAACTTCTATGGCTACACCTTC
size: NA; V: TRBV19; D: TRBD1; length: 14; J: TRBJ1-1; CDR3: CASSTGTGLTEAFF; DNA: TGTGCCAGTAGTACCGGGACAGGGCTAACTGAAGCTTTCTTT
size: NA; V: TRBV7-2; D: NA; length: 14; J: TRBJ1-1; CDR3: CASRKMTENTEVFF; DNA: TGTGCCAGCAGGAAAATGACGGAGAACACTGAAGTTTTCTTT
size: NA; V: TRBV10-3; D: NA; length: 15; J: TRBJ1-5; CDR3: CATGFTGDSNQPQHF; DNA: TGTGCCACAGGGTTTACAGGTGATAGCAATCAGCCCCAGCATTTT
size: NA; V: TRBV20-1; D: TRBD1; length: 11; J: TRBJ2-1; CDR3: CSASRQGKQFF; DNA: TGCAGTGCTAGTCGACAGGGGAAGCAGTTCTTC
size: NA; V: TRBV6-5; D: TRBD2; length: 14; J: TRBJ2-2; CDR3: CASRRQGGTGELFF; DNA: TGTGCCAGCAGGAGGCAGGGAGGGACCGGGGAGCTGTTTTTT
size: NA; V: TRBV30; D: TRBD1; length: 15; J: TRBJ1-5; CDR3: CAWSVGTGGGQPQHF; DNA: TGTGCCTGGAGTGTAGGGACAGGGGGCGGTCAGCCCCAGCATTTT
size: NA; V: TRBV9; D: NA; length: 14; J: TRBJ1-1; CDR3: CASSLRTVNTEAFF; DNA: TGTGCCAGCAGCCTTCGGACAGTGAACACTGAAGCTTTCTTT
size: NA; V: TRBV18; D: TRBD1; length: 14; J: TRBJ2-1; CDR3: CASSPKDRGNEQFF; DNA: TGTGCCAGCTCACCCAAGGACAGGGGCAATGAGCAGTTCTTC
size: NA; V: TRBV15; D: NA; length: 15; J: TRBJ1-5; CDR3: CATSRGQGAFQPQHF; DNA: TGTGCCACCAGCAGGGGGCAAGGGGCTTTTCAGCCCCAGCATTTT
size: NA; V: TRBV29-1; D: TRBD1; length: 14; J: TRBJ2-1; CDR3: CSVRTGASGDEQFF; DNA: TGCAGCGTCAGGACAGGGGCGTCTGGGGATGAGCAGTTCTTC
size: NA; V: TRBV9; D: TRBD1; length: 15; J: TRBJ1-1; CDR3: CASSAQQGVNTEAFF; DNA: TGTGCCAGCAGCGCCCAACAGGGGGTGAACACTGAAGCTTTCTTT
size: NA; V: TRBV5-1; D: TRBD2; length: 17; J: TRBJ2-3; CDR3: CASSLVGLAGLEDTQYF; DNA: TGCGCCAGCAGCTTGGTGGGACTAGCGGGGTTGGAAGATACGCAGTATTTT
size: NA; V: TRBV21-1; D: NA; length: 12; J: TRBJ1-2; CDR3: CATKQGRNGYTF; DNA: TGTGCCACCAAACAGGGTAGGAATGGCTACACCTTC
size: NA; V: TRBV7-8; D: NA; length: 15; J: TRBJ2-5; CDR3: CASSPPGGRGETQYF; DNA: TGTGCCAGCAGCCCTCCGGGGGGCCGGGGAGAGACCCAGTACTTC
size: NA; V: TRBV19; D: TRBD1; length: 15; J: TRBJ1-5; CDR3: CASSIKGTGGQPQHF; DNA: TGTGCCAGTAGTATAAAAGGGACAGGGGGTCAGCCCCAGCATTTT
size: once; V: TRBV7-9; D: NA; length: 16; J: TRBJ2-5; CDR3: CASSLGTTGSQETQYF; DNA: TGTGCCAGCAGCCTTGGGACTACAGGGTCACAAGAGACCCAGTACTTC
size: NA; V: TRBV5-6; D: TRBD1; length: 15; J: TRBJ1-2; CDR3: CASSFWDRTLYGYTF; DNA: TGTGCCAGCAGCTTCTGGGACAGGACTCTCTATGGCTACACCTTC
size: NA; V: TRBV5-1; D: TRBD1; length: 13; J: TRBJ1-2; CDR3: CASSPRTGDGYTF; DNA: TGCGCCAGCAGCCCCCGGACAGGGGATGGCTACACCTTC
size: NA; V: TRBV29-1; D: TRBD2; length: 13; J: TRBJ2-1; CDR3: CSVGLAGYNEQFF; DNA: TGCAGCGTGGGACTAGCGGGATACAATGAGCAGTTCTTC